The entry that follows covers one T cell receptor beta chain sequence. It has no known antigen specificity. Base qualities are not at hand, and no much larger clone is one base apart. These data come from a study of OX40 agonist ivuxolimab in advanced cancers. Describing the broader study: Ivuxolimab was an agonistic, fully human IgG2 monoclonal antibody directed against OX40 (CD134), a costimulatory receptor. Intravenous ivuxolimab was administered to patients every 2 weeks at six dose levels: 0.01, 0.1, 0.3, 1.5, 3 and 10 mg/kg. Of the approximately 53 patients in dose escalation, about 20 had hepatocellular carcinoma, around 15 had melanoma, 9 had renal cell carcinoma and 9 had head and neck cancer. A male proportion of 70% to 90% and a mean age of approximately 55 years, ranging from 23 to 79, were recorded for the dose-escalation cohort. Patients were allowed to have had prior anti-PD-1, anti-PD-L1 or anti-CTLA-4 therapy, and 30% to 40% of the dose-escalation patients had been treated with checkpoint inhibitors. Partial responses were achieved by three dose-escalation patients, of whom one had hepatocellular carcinoma and two had cutaneous melanoma. The point of sequencing TCRbeta in the periphery was to test whether ivuxolimab changed TCR sequence diversity and drove clonal T-cell expansion. The paper describes the monotherapy dose-escalation part (N of about 57 patients) of the phase I trial of ivuxolimab.

For sequencing of the TCRbeta CDR3 region, genomic DNA was extracted from the sorted cells. The immunoSEQ Assay was used to sequence the TCRbeta CDR3 regions. The clones in this table, taken by TCRdb from immuneACCESS, are in-frame only. Not every clone is retained; where verified, under half of the shortfall comes from an unresolved V gene, and the cause of the rest is unknown. Present in this sample are just over 95,000 clones, roughly 90% of which were seen just once. Jointly, the top ten make up around 0.16% of the sample. The trial excluded patients who had a history of autoimmune disease or were on systemic immunosuppression. Peripheral blood for TCR sequencing was collected from all dose cohorts at baseline, on cycle 4 day 1, and on cycle 7 day 1. The samples were drawn from a first-in-human, open-label, multicenter phase I dose-escalation trial of ivuxolimab. Adults with locally advanced or metastatic melanoma, renal cell, hepatocellular, or head and neck squamous cell carcinoma were enrolled in the trial. CD4+ and CD8+ T cells were sorted separately from peripheral blood before TCR sequencing.

The CDR3, cysteine through phenylalanine, is 11 amino acids long. CDR3 DNA is the only sequence kept; it has 33 bases, read in frame from the first base. CDR1 GTSNPN and CDR2 SVGIG are derived from the germline V gene (reference sequence). Findings and caveats that apply to the study as a whole: In partial responders in the 0.1-3.0 mg/kg groups, normalized peripheral clonal expansion was found to be among the lowest, especially among CD8+ T cells. Low levels of normalized T-cell clonal expansion were also seen in some patients who did not respond. On average, CD8+ T cells showed more expanded clones than CD4+ T cells after ivuxolimab. Clonal expansion of both CD4+ and CD8+ blood T cells was observed from baseline to week 6 at doses 0.1 to 3.0 mg/kg. The antigen specificity of the clonally expanded peripheral T cells was not determined.

The sequence is built from TRBV30 and TRBJ1-6, with no confidently assigned D gene. The sequence derives from an adult with an advanced solid tumor such as melanoma, head and neck, liver or kidney cancer. The material was CD4+ or CD8+ T cells sorted from blood, obtained in a trial of the OX40 agonist ivuxolimab. The CDR3: CASAANSPLHF. The DNA reads TGTGCGAGCGCTGCGAATTCACCCCTCCACTTT.